What follows are 3 T cell receptor beta chains derived from one specimen sequenced in a study of CD8 T cells in ankylosing spondylitis. No antigen is known for these receptors. General study findings and limits: A TCR beta motif of several highly homologous variants seemed to mark ankylosing spondylitis blood.

TCRdb ran MiXCR on the 5' RACE reads and lists one entry per CDR3 protein. The sample holds fewer than 650,000 distinct CDR3 sequences, 10% to 15% seen once. Sequenced sample: blood, either unsorted or a sorted T cell fraction (not recorded which). These receptors were obtained from a male donor with ankylosing spondylitis.

The chain links TRBV4-1 to TRBJ1-6; D might be TRBD1 (5 bases). V lost 3 bases and J lost 5, with 8 bases in between. Germline CDR1 is MGHRA and CDR2 is YSYEKL. The CDR3 runs 14 residues. The CDR3 protein is CASSHGTDNSPLHF. CDR3 DNA: TGCGCCAGCAGCCACGGGACGGATAATTCACCCCTCCACTTT.

In its sample, this clonotype was seen a few times. V usage is TRBV5-1 and J usage is TRBJ2-3, with 8 nucleotides matching TRBD2. CDR3 length equals 15 residues. CDR1 is SGHRS, CDR2 YFSETQ, per germline. J lost 0 bases, V lost 4 bases, and 4 bases had no gene match. The CDR3 sequence is CASSLSGRSTDTQYF. CDR3 DNA: TGCGCCAGCAGCCTGAGCGGGAGAAGCACAGATACGCAGTATTTT.

J is TRBJ2-7 and V is TRBV2; no reliable D call. This CDR3 is built from 12 residues. CDR1 is SNHLY, CDR2 FYNNEI, per germline. V lost 3 bases and J lost 2, with 5 bases in between. The CDR3 DNA reads as TGTGCCAGCAGTGACCCAGCCTACGAGCAGTACTTC. Protein product: CASSDPAYEQYF.